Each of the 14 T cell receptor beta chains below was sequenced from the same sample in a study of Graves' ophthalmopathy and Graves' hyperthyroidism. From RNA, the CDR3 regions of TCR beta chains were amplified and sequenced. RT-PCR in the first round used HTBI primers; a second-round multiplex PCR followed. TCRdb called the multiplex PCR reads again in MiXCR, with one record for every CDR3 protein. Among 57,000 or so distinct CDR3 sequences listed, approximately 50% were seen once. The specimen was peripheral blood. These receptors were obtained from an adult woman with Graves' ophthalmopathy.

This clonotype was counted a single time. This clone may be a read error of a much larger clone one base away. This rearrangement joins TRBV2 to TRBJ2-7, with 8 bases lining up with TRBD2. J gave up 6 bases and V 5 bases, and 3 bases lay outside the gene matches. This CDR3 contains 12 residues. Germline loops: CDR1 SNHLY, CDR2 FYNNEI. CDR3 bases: TGTGCCAGCAGTTTCGGGGGGGGCGAGCAGTACTTC. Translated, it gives CASSFGGGEQYF.

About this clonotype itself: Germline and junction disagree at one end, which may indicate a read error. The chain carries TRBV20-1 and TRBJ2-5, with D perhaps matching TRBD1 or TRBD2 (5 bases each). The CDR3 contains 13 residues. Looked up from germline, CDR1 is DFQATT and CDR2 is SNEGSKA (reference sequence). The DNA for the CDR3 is TGCAGTGTTTTACTAGGGGAGAGAGAGATCCAGTACTTC. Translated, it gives CSVLLGEREIQYF.

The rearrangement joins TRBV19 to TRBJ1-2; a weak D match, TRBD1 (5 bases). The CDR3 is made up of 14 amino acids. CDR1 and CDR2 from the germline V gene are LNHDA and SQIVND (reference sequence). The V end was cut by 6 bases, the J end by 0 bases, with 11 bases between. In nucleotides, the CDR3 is TGTGCCAGTAGCCAGGGCGTAGCTAACTATGGCTACACCTTC. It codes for CASSQGVANYGYTF.

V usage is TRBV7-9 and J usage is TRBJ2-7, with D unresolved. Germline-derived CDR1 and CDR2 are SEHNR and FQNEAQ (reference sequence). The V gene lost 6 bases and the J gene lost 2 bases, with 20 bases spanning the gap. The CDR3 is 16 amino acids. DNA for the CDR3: TGTGCCAGCAGTGCTAGGCCCCTCGCGCGAGCCTACGAGCAGTACTTC. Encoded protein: CASSARPLARAYEQYF.

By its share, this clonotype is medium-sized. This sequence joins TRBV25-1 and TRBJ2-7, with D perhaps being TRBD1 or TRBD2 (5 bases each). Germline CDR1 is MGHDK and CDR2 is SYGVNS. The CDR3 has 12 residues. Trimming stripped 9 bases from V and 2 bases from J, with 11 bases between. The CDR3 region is CARGTGTYEQYF. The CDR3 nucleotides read TGTGCCAGGGGGACGGGAACCTACGAGCAGTACTTC.

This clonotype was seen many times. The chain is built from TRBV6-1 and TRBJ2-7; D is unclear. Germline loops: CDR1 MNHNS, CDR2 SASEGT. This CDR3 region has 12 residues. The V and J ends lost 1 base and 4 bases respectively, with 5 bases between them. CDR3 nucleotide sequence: TGTGCCAGCAGTGAAGGGGCATACGAGCAGTACTTC. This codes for CASSEGAYEQYF.

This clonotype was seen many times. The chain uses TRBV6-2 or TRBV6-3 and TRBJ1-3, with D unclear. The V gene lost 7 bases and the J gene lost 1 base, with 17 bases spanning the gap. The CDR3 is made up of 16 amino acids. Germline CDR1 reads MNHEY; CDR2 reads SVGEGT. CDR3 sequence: CASTSRGMVSGNTIYF. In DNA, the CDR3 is TGTGCCAGCACTTCTCGGGGAATGGTTTCTGGAAACACCATATATTTT.

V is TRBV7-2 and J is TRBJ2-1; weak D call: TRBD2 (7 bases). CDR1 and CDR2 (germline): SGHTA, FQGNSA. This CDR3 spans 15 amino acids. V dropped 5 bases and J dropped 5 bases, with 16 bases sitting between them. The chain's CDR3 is CASSPQGGANNEQFF. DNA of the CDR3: TGTGCCAGCAGCCCCCAAGGGGGGGCGAACAATGAGCAGTTCTTC. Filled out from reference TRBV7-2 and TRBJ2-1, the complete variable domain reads GAGVSQSPSNKVTEKGKDVELRCDPISGHTALYWYRQSLGQGLEFLIYFQGNSAPDKSGLPSDRFSAERTGGSVSTLTIQRTQQEDSAVYLCASSPQGGANNEQFFGPGTRLTVL.

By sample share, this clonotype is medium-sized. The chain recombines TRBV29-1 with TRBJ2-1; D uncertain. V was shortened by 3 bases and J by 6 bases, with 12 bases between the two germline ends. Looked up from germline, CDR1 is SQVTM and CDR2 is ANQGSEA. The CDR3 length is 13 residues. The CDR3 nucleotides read TGCAGCGTTGACCAGGCAGGAGTCAATGAGCAGTTCTTC. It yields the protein CSVDQAGVNEQFF.

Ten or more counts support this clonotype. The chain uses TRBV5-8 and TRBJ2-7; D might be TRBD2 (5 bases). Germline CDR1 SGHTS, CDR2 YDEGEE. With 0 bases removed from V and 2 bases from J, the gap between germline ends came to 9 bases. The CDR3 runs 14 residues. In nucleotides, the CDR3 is TGTGCCAGCAGCTTGGGGGGAGAGGCCTACGAGCAGTACTTC. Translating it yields CASSLGGEAYEQYF. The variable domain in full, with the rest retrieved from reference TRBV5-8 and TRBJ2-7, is EAGVTQSPTHLIKTRGQQATLRCSPISGHTSVYWYQQALGLGLQFLLWYDEGEERNRGNFPPRFSGRQFPNYSSELNVNALELEDSALYLCASSLGGEAYEQYFGPGTRLTVT.

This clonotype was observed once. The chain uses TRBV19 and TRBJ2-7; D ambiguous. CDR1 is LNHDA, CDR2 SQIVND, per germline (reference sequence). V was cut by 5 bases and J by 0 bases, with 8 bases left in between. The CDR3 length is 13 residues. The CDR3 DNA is TGTGCCAGTAGTTCAGTAGCCTCCTACGAGCAGTACTTC. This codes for CASSSVASYEQYF.

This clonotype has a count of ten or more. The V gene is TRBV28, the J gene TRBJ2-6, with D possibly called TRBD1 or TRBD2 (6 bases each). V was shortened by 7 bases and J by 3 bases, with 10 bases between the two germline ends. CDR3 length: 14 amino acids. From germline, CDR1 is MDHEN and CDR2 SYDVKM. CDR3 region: CASTRGLGANVLTF. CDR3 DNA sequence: TGTGCCAGCACCCGGGGGCTTGGGGCCAACGTCCTGACTTTC.

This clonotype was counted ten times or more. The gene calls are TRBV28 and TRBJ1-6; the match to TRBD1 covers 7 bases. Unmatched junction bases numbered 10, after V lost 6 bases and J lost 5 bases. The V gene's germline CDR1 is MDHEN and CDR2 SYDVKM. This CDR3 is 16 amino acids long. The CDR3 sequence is CASSLGQTGDNSPLHF. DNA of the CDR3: TGTGCCAGCAGCCTCGGCCAAACAGGGGATAATTCACCCCTCCACTTT.

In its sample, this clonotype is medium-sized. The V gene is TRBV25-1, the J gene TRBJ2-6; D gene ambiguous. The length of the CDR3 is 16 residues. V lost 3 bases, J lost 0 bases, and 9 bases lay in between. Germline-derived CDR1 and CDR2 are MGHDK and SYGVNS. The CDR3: CASSDSRASGANVLTF. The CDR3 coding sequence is TGTGCCAGCAGTGACTCACGGGCCTCTGGGGCCAACGTCCTGACTTTC.